Each of the 4 T cell receptor beta chains below was sequenced from the same sample in a study of blood T cell repertoires in COVID-19. Only in-frame clones appear in the TCRdb table, and some are missing; sequencing was by immunoSEQ multiplex PCR. The repertoire holds 52,000 or so clones, with approximately 85% as singletons. The material sequenced was peripheral blood. These receptors all come from a human donor in a cohort sampled during active COVID-19.

The chain is built from TRBV4-3 and TRBJ1-2; 11 bases align to TRBD1. The CDR3 has 15 amino acids. Germline CDR1 LGHNA, CDR2 YSLEER. Losses at the gene ends were 1 base for V and 4 bases for J; bases not matched to a gene: 2. In DNA form, the CDR3 reads TGCGCCAGCAGCCAAGGGACAGGGGGCAGCTATGGCTACACCTTC. It yields the protein CASSQGTGGSYGYTF.

The chain links TRBV6-2 or TRBV6-3 to TRBJ2-7; 7 bases map to TRBD2. Looked up from germline, CDR1 is MNHEY and CDR2 is SVGEGT. V gave up 0 bases and J gave up 1 base; unmatched junction bases: 3. This CDR3 spans 15 amino acids. The CDR3 DNA reads as TGTGCCAGCAGTTACTCATCTAGCGGATCCTACGAGCAGTACTTC. Amino acid sequence: CASSYSSSGSYEQYF.

The rearrangement uses TRBV3-1 (or the pseudogene TRBV3-2) and TRBJ1-1; 11 nucleotides agree with TRBD1. This CDR3 contains 17 residues. The ends lost 5 bases at V and 4 bases at J; junction bases unmatched: 12. Germline V gene sequence: CDR1 LGHDT, CDR2 YNNKEL (reference sequence). The DNA for the CDR3 is TGTGCCAGCAGCTGGAGGACAGGGGGCTCGGTGACCACTGAAGCTTTCTTT. Protein: CASSWRTGGSVTTEAFF.

The rearrangement joins TRBV25-1 to TRBJ2-3, with D perhaps TRBD2 (5 bases). CDR3 length equals 17 residues. Germline CDR1 reads MGHDK; CDR2 reads SYGVNS. Trimming cost V 4 bases and J 1 base, with 18 bases left between them. CDR3 in amino acids: CASSGVGLGAGTDTQYF. CDR3 nucleotide sequence: TGTGCCAGCAGTGGCGTGGGATTGGGAGCGGGCACAGATACGCAGTATTTT.